This is a list of T cell receptor beta chains from one sample in a study of T cells in Graves' hyperthyroidism and ophthalmopathy. TCRdb fed the multiplex PCR reads into MiXCR, producing one record per CDR3 protein. The table lists hundreds of thousands of distinct CDR3 sequences, 14% to 15% of them singletons. Sequencing was performed on blood. Every receptor here comes from a woman aged 25 to 39 with Graves' hyperthyroidism. Both conserved end residues are part of each CDR3. A D gene is named only where the DNA matches it firmly. A clone size is listed for some rows: how often the clone was seen (once, few, many), or a class if it is expanded.

>few|TRBV24-1|TRBJ2-1|TRBD1
TGTGCCACCAGTGATCGCTTGGACAGGGGTTGGAATGAGCAGTTCTTC
CATSDRLDRGWNEQFF
>-|TRBV18|TRBJ1-3|-
TGTGCCAGCTCACCTGGGCCCGTCTCTGGAAACACCATATATTTT
CASSPGPVSGNTIYF
>many|TRBV2|TRBJ1-1|-
TGTGCCAGCAGGGCCGTAGTTGCCACTGAAGCTTTCTTT
CASRAVVATEAFF
>few|TRBV20-1|TRBJ1-6|-
TGCAGTGCTAGAGATCAGACAGGCCTTAACTCACCCCTCCACTTT
CSARDQTGLNSPLHF
>few|TRBV14|TRBJ2-3|-
TGTGCCAGCAGCCAAGGAGACTGGGATGGGGATACGCAGTATTTT
CASSQGDWDGDTQYF
>many|TRBV20-1|TRBJ2-7|-
TGCAGTGCTGGGTGGGAGTTGTCCACCTACGAGCAGTACTTC
CSAGWELSTYEQYF
>many|TRBV30|TRBJ2-4|-
TGTGCCTGGAGTGGGCTAGCCAAAAACATTCAGTACTTC
CAWSGLAKNIQYF
>few|TRBV7-9|TRBJ2-2|TRBD1
TGTGCCAGCAGCTTCCAGGGGGACACCGGGGAGCTGTTTTTT
CASSFQGDTGELFF
>-|TRBV9|TRBJ1-4|-
TGTGCCAGCAGCGTCCAGACAGGACCTAATGAAAAACTGTTTTTT
CASSVQTGPNEKLFF
>-|TRBV27|TRBJ1-2|-
TGTGCCAGCAGTTCAATCTCGACGGCTTTTAACTATGGCTACACCTTC
CASSSISTAFNYGYTF
>-|TRBV27|TRBJ1-6|-
TGTGCCAGCAGTTTGGTTTCGACCGCCAATTATAATTCACCCCTCCACTTT
CASSLVSTANYNSPLHF
>many|TRBV11-2|TRBJ1-5|TRBD1
TGTGCCAGCAGCATGGGACAGGGGGCCGGCCAGCCCCAGCATTTT
CASSMGQGAGQPQHF
>many|TRBV2|TRBJ2-2|-
TGTGCCAGCAGACCCCCAGACACCTACACCGGGGAGCTGTTTTTT
CASRPPDTYTGELFF
>few|TRBV5-8|TRBJ2-1|TRBD1
TGTGCCAGCAGAACAGGGGGTAGGAATGAGCAGTTCTTC
CASRTGGRNEQFF
>few|TRBV18|TRBJ2-1|-
TGTGCTTCAAAGGGACCCAGGTACAATGAGCAGTTCTTC
CASKGPRYNEQFF
>-|TRBV19|TRBJ1-3|-
TGTGCCAGTAGTATTAGCCGGGGCGACCCCTCTGGAAACACCATATATTTT
CASSISRGDPSGNTIYF
>many|TRBV12-3/TRBV12-4|TRBJ2-2|-
TGTGCCAGCAGTCGGGTGATCGGGGAGCTGTTTTTT
CASSRVIGELFF
>many|TRBV7-9|TRBJ2-7|-
TGTGCCAGCAGCTTAGTTGTCAGCTCCTACGAGCAGTACTTC
CASSLVVSSYEQYF
>few|TRBV6-1|TRBJ2-2|TRBD2
TGTGCCAGCAGCCTGACTAGCGGGAGTGCCGGGGAGCTGTTTTTT
CASSLTSGSAGELFF
>many|TRBV20-1|TRBJ2-3|TRBD2
TGCAGTGCTCTTAGAGCGGGGCCCCGGACTAGCACAGATACGCAGTATTTT
CSALRAGPRTSTDTQYF
>few|TRBV2|TRBJ2-1|TRBD2
TGTGCCAGCAGGGAGACTAGCGGGAGGGCCGATGAGCAGTTCTTC
CASRETSGRADEQFF
>many|TRBV7-8|TRBJ1-5|-
TGTGCCAGCAGCTCTCGGGAAGCGGGCAATCAGCCCCAGCATTTT
CASSSREAGNQPQHF
>-|TRBV3-1|TRBJ2-7|-
TGTGCCAGCAGCCAAAGTTCCGATGCCTCCTACGAGCAGTACTTC
CASSQSSDASYEQYF
>many|TRBV15|TRBJ2-1|TRBD1
TGTGCCACCAGCAGAGGAGGGGGCGCGAGCAACAATGAGCAGTTCTTC
CATSRGGGASNNEQFF
>many|TRBV11-1|TRBJ2-7|-
TGTGCCAGCAGCAGAGCGGGTACGGGGGAGTCGTACGAGCAGTACTTC
CASSRAGTGESYEQYF
>many|TRBV20-1|TRBJ2-7|TRBD2
TGCAGTGCTACTACGGGACTAGGGATCTCCTACGAGCAGTACTTC
CSATTGLGISYEQYF
>-|TRBV6-1|TRBJ2-7|-
TGTGCCAGCAGTGTATCAAGCCCCAGCTCCTACGAGCAGTACTTC
CASSVSSPSSYEQYF
>-|TRBV9|TRBJ2-1|TRBD2
TGTGCCAGCCGCGTCTCGGGAGGAACCTACAATGAGCAGTTCTTC
CASRVSGGTYNEQFF
>many|TRBV30|TRBJ1-6|TRBD1
TGTGCCTGGAGGGGACAGGGAAGCGGTTCACCCCTCCACTTT
CAWRGQGSGSPLHF
>-|TRBV28|TRBJ1-5|-
TGTGCCAGTACCCCCCGGGGCTATAGCAATCAGCCCCAGCATTTT
CASTPRGYSNQPQHF
>many|TRBV12-3/TRBV12-4|TRBJ2-7|-
TGTGCCAGCAGTTTAAAACAGAAATACGAGCAGTACTTC
CASSLKQKYEQYF
>many|TRBV12-3/TRBV12-4|TRBJ2-5|TRBD2
TGTGCCAGCAGTTTGAGTAGCGGGAGGGTTGAGACCCAGTACTTC
CASSLSSGRVETQYF
>-|TRBV5-1|TRBJ2-1|-
TGCGCCAGCAGCTTGGAATGGCAACTAGAGCAGTTCTTC
CASSLEWQLEQFF
>-|TRBV4-1|TRBJ2-7|TRBD2
TGCGCCAGCAGCCAAGATATGGGGACTAGCGGGAGAAGATACGAGCAGTACTTC
CASSQDMGTSGRRYEQYF
>few|TRBV6-1|TRBJ2-1|-
TGTGCCAGCAAGCTAGGCTCCTACAATGAGCAGTTCTTC
CASKLGSYNEQFF
>-|TRBV12-3/TRBV12-4|TRBJ1-1|-
TGTGCCAGCAGTTTTGGGGTCGAGGTCGGCTCTGAAGCTTTCTTT
CASSFGVEVGSEAFF
>few|TRBV9|TRBJ2-7|-
TGTGCCAGCAGCGTCTTACCGGGACTGGCCTACGAGCAGTACTTC
CASSVLPGLAYEQYF
>-|TRBV4-1|TRBJ2-7|-
TGCGCCAGCAGCCACAAAGAAGCTTTCGGGACCTACGAGCAGTACTTC
CASSHKEAFGTYEQYF
>-|TRBV12-3/TRBV12-4|TRBJ2-1|TRBD1
TGTGCCAGCAACGCCGGGACAGGCGGTCGTAATGAGCAGTTCTTC
CASNAGTGGRNEQFF
>many|TRBV18|TRBJ1-6|-
TGTGCCAGCTCCCCAGGACAGAACTATAATTCACCCCTCCACTTT
CASSPGQNYNSPLHF
>-|TRBV19|TRBJ2-4|TRBD1
TGTGCCAGTAGACGGACAGGGCTTTCAGCCAAAAACATTCAGTACTTC
CASRRTGLSAKNIQYF
>many|TRBV30|TRBJ2-1|-
TGTGCCTGGATGGGACTTGCCTACAATGAGCAGTTCTTC
CAWMGLAYNEQFF